The 32 T cell receptor beta chains presented below share a single source sample, sequenced in a study of T cells in Graves' hyperthyroidism and ophthalmopathy. Amplified TCR beta CDR3 regions derived from RNA transcripts. First-round RT-PCR with HTBI primers amplified the TCR CDR3 region. One entry per CDR3 protein, called by TCRdb with MiXCR from the multiplex PCR reads. The sample shows over 250,000 distinct CDR3 sequences, around 22% of them seen only once. Sequenced sample: blood. These receptors all come from a young man with Graves' ophthalmopathy.

The chain has TRBV11-1 and TRBJ1-1; no reliable D call. This CDR3 has 14 amino acids. V lost 1 base and J 1 base, leaving 7 bases between the germline ends. The V gene's germline CDR1 is SGHAT and CDR2 FQDESV (reference sequence). CDR3 DNA sequence: TGTGCCAGCAGCTTAGGAGCAGGGAACACTGAAGCTTTCTTT. It translates to CASSLGAGNTEAFF.

This clonotype was recorded a few times. Since a much larger clone is just one base distant, this may be a read error. The V call is TRBV7-8, the J call TRBJ2-7; a possible D gene is TRBD2 (6 bases). Between the trimmed V and J ends, which lost 8 bases and 3 bases, there was a span of 17 bases. The CDR3 sequence is 14 residues long. The germline V gene encodes CDR1 SGHVS and CDR2 FQNEAQ. CDR3 protein: CASGPRLGDYEQYF. CDR3 bases: TGTGCCAGCGGCCCCCGACTAGGCGACTACGAGCAGTACTTC.

The chain has TRBV7-8 and TRBJ2-1, with TRBD1 matching 9 bases. This CDR3 contains 14 residues. Germline V gives CDR1 SGHVS, CDR2 FQNEAQ. V lost 5 bases and J lost 12; bases outside the gene matches: 11. The CDR3 DNA sequence: TGTGCCAGCAGCCACCGGGACAGGGTGGTGAGGCAGTTCTTC. Its translation: CASSHRDRVVRQFF.

This clonotype was observed a handful of times. This sequence joins TRBV30 and TRBJ2-3; 8 bases fit TRBD2. There are 17 residues in the CDR3. Germline lookup yields CDR1 GTSNPN and CDR2 SVGIG (reference sequence). J gave up 4 bases and V 3 bases, and 15 bases lay outside the gene matches. CDR3 DNA sequence: TGTGCCTGGAGAGAAAGGCCAGCGGGAGATTACGCAGATACGCAGTATTTT. It specifies CAWRERPAGDYADTQYF.

This clonotype was detected ten times or more. The chain couples TRBV11-2 to TRBJ2-1, with TRBD1 as a possible D gene (5 bases). The CDR3 runs to 14 residues. CDR1 SGHAT and CDR2 FQNNGV come from the germline V gene. Trimming shortened V by 5 bases and J by 5 bases, and 13 bases separated the two germline ends. The CDR3 DNA reads as TGTGCCAGCAGCCCACCAGGGTTGGACAATGAGCAGTTCTTC. This encodes CASSPPGLDNEQFF.

The table lists this clonotype with many counts. The CDR3 nucleotides are TGTGCCTGGAGTGGAGGGGTTTACTCTGGAAACACCATATATTTT. Protein product: CAWSGGVYSGNTIYF. V usage is TRBV30 and J usage is TRBJ1-3; tentative D call: TRBD1 (5 bases). V was clipped by 1 base and J by 0 bases, with 10 bases between them. Germline-derived CDR1 and CDR2 are GTSNPN and SVGIG (reference sequence). The CDR3 has 15 amino acids.

In this sample, this clonotype turned up a few times. This rearrangement joins TRBV11-2 to TRBJ1-6; unclear D gene. The germline V gene encodes CDR1 SGHAT and CDR2 FQNNGV. The CDR3 has 14 residues. V was cut by 0 bases and J by 9 bases, with 9 bases left in between. This CDR3 reads CASSLDYRSSPLHF. In DNA, the CDR3 is TGTGCCAGCAGCTTAGATTACAGAAGTTCACCCCTCCACTTT.

Notes on this clonotype: This may be a read error, as it is one base from a much larger clone. The chain recombines TRBV20-1 with TRBJ2-5; 9 bases line up with TRBD2. Trimming removed 5 bases from V and 4 bases from J; junction bases left unmatched: 11. The length of the CDR3 is 15 residues. From germline, CDR1 is DFQATT and CDR2 SNEGSKA (reference sequence). The CDR3 sequence is CSAATGGRAGETQYF. The CDR3 nucleotides are TGCAGTGCTGCTACTGGCGGGAGGGCCGGAGAGACCCAGTACTTC.

This clonotype was recorded only once. This chain connects TRBV2 to TRBJ2-7; 7 nucleotides agree with TRBD1. The CDR3 spans 14 residues. Germline V lookup: CDR1 SNHLY, CDR2 FYNNEI. The V segment lost 11 bases and the J segment 6 bases; nucleotides outside the gene matches: 16. The CDR3 bases are TGTGCCTGTTACAGGGACAGTGTATCGGTCGAGCAGTACTTC. Its protein product is CACYRDSVSVEQYF.

In its sample, this clonotype was seen many times. The chain has TRBV11-2 and TRBJ2-5, with a tentative D call TRBD2 (6 bases). The CDR3 consists of 15 residues. Trimming stripped 3 bases from V and 5 bases from J, with 16 bases between. CDR1 and CDR2 from the germline V gene are SGHAT and FQNNGV. Written as DNA, the CDR3 is TGTGCCAGCAGCTTTTATAGAGGAGGGGCGGAGACCCAGTACTTC. This encodes CASSFYRGGAETQYF.

The chain recombines TRBV5-1 with TRBJ2-3; the D gene could be TRBD1 or TRBD2 (5 bases each). Germline V CDR1 and CDR2: SGHRS, YFSETQ. The length of the CDR3 is 15 residues. V was pared by 4 bases and J by 6 bases, with 18 bases between. CDR3 protein: CASSNSGSGWDTQYF. The DNA of the CDR3 is TGCGCCAGCAGCAACTCAGGGTCGGGGTGGGATACGCAGTATTTT.

This clonotype was recorded a few times. The chain employs TRBV20-1 and TRBJ2-7; 10 positions agree with TRBD2. The CDR3 runs to 13 residues. The germline CDR1 and CDR2 sequences are DFQATT and SNEGSKA (reference sequence). V was clipped by 3 bases and J by 7 bases; unmatched bases: 6. The CDR3 DNA sequence: TGCAGTGCTAGGCTAGCGGGAGAGAAAGAGCAGTACTTC. It codes for CSARLAGEKEQYF.

The CDR3 here is CSANEGNQPQHF. The CDR3 nucleotides are TGCAGTGCAAACGAGGGGAATCAGCCCCAGCATTTT. The J gene is TRBJ1-5, the V gene TRBV20-1; D may be TRBD1 (5 bases). Per the germline V gene, CDR1 is DFQATT and CDR2 is SNEGSKA (reference sequence). Trimming removed 6 bases from V and 4 bases from J, with 10 bases in between. The CDR3 contains 12 residues.

This clonotype has just a few counts. The chain has TRBV28 and TRBJ2-2; D may be TRBD2 (5 bases). Germline CDR1 and CDR2: MDHEN and SYDVKM. CDR3 length: 15 residues. Trimming stripped 7 bases from V and 4 bases from J, with 16 bases between. The CDR3, as DNA: TGTGCCAGCATTCCCACACTAGTACCCACCGGGGAGCTGTTTTTT. Translating it yields CASIPTLVPTGELFF.

There are a few counts of this clonotype. The chain has TRBV6-2 or TRBV6-3 and TRBJ2-5; maybe TRBD2 (6 bases). V was shortened by 0 bases and J by 2 bases, with 10 bases between the two germline ends. Germline CDR1 reads MNHEY; CDR2 reads SVGEGT. The CDR3 has 15 residues. For the CDR3, the DNA is TGTGCCAGCAGTTACTCTAGCGGAATACAAGAGACCCAGTACTTC. Encoded protein: CASSYSSGIQETQYF.

The chain employs TRBV27 and TRBJ2-1, with D maybe TRBD1 (6 bases). Trimming stripped 6 bases from V and 10 bases from J, with 10 bases between. Germline V gene data show CDR1 as MNHEY and CDR2 as SMNVEV (reference sequence). The CDR3 spans 11 residues. CDR3 loop: CASRTDREQFF. CDR3 coding DNA: TGTGCCAGCAGAACCGACAGGGAGCAGTTCTTC.

This rearrangement joins TRBV19 to TRBJ2-7; 13 positions match TRBD2. CDR1 and CDR2 from the germline V gene are LNHDA and SQIVND (reference sequence). The length of the CDR3 is 15 residues. V was clipped by 5 bases and J by 4 bases; unmatched bases: 5. Here the CDR3 reads CASSSGTSGKYEQYF. In nucleotides, the CDR3 is TGTGCCAGTAGTTCCGGGACTAGCGGGAAGTACGAGCAGTACTTC. The variable domain in full, with the rest retrieved from reference TRBV19 and TRBJ2-7, is DGGITQSPKYLFRKEGQNVTLSCEQNLNHDAMYWYRQDPGQGLRLIYYSQIVNDFQKGDIAEGYSVSREKKESFPLTVTSAQKNPTAFYLCASSSGTSGKYEQYFGPGTRLTVT.

This clonotype turned up a few times. The chain employs TRBV29-1 and TRBJ2-1; possible D gene TRBD1, 7 bases. The germline V gene encodes CDR1 SQVTM and CDR2 ANQGSEA. V was shortened by 6 bases and J by 2 bases, with 17 bases between the two germline ends. The CDR3 runs to 15 residues. CDR3 loop: CSVASGRGAYNEQFF. As DNA, the CDR3 is TGCAGCGTCGCCAGTGGCAGGGGGGCCTACAATGAGCAGTTCTTC.

This clonotype was recorded at least ten times. The chain uses TRBV12-3 or TRBV12-4 and TRBJ2-7; 8 bases are a match to TRBD2. The CDR3 length is 16 residues. The trim removed 8 bases at V and 4 bases at J, leaving 16 bases unmatched. The CDR3 DNA follows: TGTGCCAGCTCTTCCCGGGGGATAGCGGGGCTATACGAGCAGTACTTC. It encodes CASSSRGIAGLYEQYF.

This clonotype was observed a handful of times. V usage is TRBV20-1 and J usage is TRBJ2-5; 12 bases match TRBD2. Trimming took 6 bases from V and 4 from J; bases not matched to a gene: 18. Germline assignment: CDR1 DFQATT and CDR2 SNEGSKA (reference sequence). This CDR3 is built from 18 residues. CDR3 bases: TGCAGTGCCAGGGGACCTGGCAAGACTAGCGGGAGACCAGAGACCCAGTACTTC. It is translated as CSARGPGKTSGRPETQYF.

This clonotype was counted ten times or more. V and J are TRBV12-3 or TRBV12-4 and TRBJ2-7; D possibly corresponds to TRBD1 (6 bases). This CDR3 is built from 15 residues. V was trimmed by 6 bases and J by 5 bases, leaving 20 bases between them. The CDR3 protein is CASSQRGTGQDEQYF. The CDR3, as DNA: TGTGCCAGCAGCCAAAGGGGAACAGGGCAAGACGAGCAGTACTTC.

The V and J genes are TRBV20-1 and TRBJ2-7, with 10 bases aligning to TRBD2. The CDR3 sequence is 13 residues long. Germline V CDR1 and CDR2: DFQATT, SNEGSKA (reference sequence). V lost 4 bases to trimming and J lost 5 bases; unmatched junction nucleotides: 5. The DNA for the CDR3 is TGCAGTGCTAATAGCGGGAGGTTCGACGAGCAGTACTTC. Encoded protein: CSANSGRFDEQYF.

The J gene is TRBJ1-3, the V gene TRBV18; D not resolved. V lost 5 bases, J lost 4 bases, and 6 bases lay in between. In germline, CDR1 is KGHSH, CDR2 LQKENI. There are 12 residues in the CDR3. The CDR3 nucleotides read TGTGCCAGCTCATGGACGGGAAACACCATATATTTT. Its protein is CASSWTGNTIYF.

Only a few counts were recorded for this clonotype. V and J are TRBV6-1 and TRBJ2-7; the D is unclear. Germline values: CDR1 MNHNS, CDR2 SASEGT. The length of the CDR3 is 13 residues. V was pared by 5 bases and J by 1 base, with 9 bases between. CDR3 loop: CASSLDVSYEQYF. CDR3 bases: TGTGCCAGCAGTTTGGACGTTTCCTACGAGCAGTACTTC.

This sequence joins TRBV5-1 and TRBJ1-6, with 9 bases fitting TRBD1. J lost 10 bases, V lost 0 bases, and 5 bases had no gene match. CDR1 and CDR2 from the germline V gene are SGHRS and YFSETQ. The CDR3 contains 15 residues. In DNA, the CDR3 is TGCGCCAGCAGCTTGGAACAGGGGGCTCGGTCACCCCTCCACTTT. Amino acids: CASSLEQGARSPLHF.

This clonotype was counted many times. V usage is TRBV7-8 and J usage is TRBJ1-1; D unclear. This CDR3 has 13 amino acids. Germline CDR1 reads SGHVS; CDR2 reads FQNEAQ. Trimming stripped 4 bases from V and 2 bases from J, with 8 bases between. CDR3 bases: TGTGCCAGCAGCTCTGAAGGAAACACTGAAGCTTTCTTT. Protein product: CASSSEGNTEAFF. The full variable domain, its missing parts supplied by reference TRBV7-8 and TRBJ1-1, is GAGVSQSPRYKVAKRGQDVALRCDPISGHVSLFWYQQALGQGPEFLTYFQNEAQLDKSGLPSDRFFAERPEGSVSTLKIQRTQQEDSAVYLCASSSEGNTEAFFGQGTRLTVV.

This clonotype was seen only a few times. Relative to the germline gene, one junction end is altered; a read error may explain this. The V and J genes are TRBV20-1 and TRBJ1-6; TRBD1 is a possible D gene (6 bases). Germline V gene lookup returns CDR1 DFQATT and CDR2 SNEGSKA (reference sequence). This CDR3 region has 13 residues. CDR3 loop: CNARGGPKSPLHF. CDR3 nucleotide sequence: TGCAATGCTAGGGGGGGCCCTAAGTCACCCCTCCACTTT.

This clonotype was detected many times. The chain employs TRBV7-9 and TRBJ2-1; a weak D match, TRBD2 (5 bases). Germline assignment: CDR1 SEHNR and CDR2 FQNEAQ (reference sequence). Between the trimmed V and J ends, which lost 0 bases and 1 base, there was a span of 13 bases. CDR3 length: 17 residues. Written as DNA, the CDR3 is TGTGCCAGCAGCTTAGCGGCAAGGGAGTGGTCCTACAATGAGCAGTTCTTC. Its translation is CASSLAAREWSYNEQFF.

This clonotype was picked up many times. CDR3 sequence reads: CASSSKPQGVGTEAFF. In DNA form, the CDR3 reads TGCGCCAGCAGCTCGAAACCCCAGGGGGTAGGGACTGAAGCTTTCTTT. This rearrangement joins TRBV5-1 to TRBJ1-1; 7 nucleotides agree with TRBD1. The V segment lost 3 bases and the J segment 5 bases; nucleotides outside the gene matches: 13. CDR1 is SGHRS, CDR2 YFSETQ, per germline. This CDR3 region has 16 residues.

This clonotype was seen many times. V gene TRBV11-3 combines with J gene TRBJ2-7; 8 bases match TRBD1. Germline V lookup: CDR1 SGHNT, CDR2 YENEEA. Trimming removed 4 bases from V and 1 base from J; junction bases left unmatched: 6. The CDR3 consists of 15 residues. The DNA for the CDR3 is TGTGCCAGCAGCTCCCAGGGGGCTCAGTCCTACGAGCAGTACTTC. The encoded protein is CASSSQGAQSYEQYF.

The V call is TRBV7-9, the J call TRBJ2-5; 7 bases map to TRBD1. The germline V gene encodes CDR1 SEHNR and CDR2 FQNEAQ (reference sequence). V trimming: 5 bases; J trimming: 1 base; junction bases outside the gene matches: 13. CDR3 length: 17 residues. The CDR3 here is CASSLRQGWPLQETQYF. The CDR3 bases are TGTGCCAGCAGCCTCCGACAGGGATGGCCCCTCCAAGAGACCCAGTACTTC.

In its sample, this clonotype was seen many times. The genes are TRBV3-1 and TRBJ2-1; 12 bases align to TRBD2. Germline CDR1 reads LGHDT; CDR2 reads YNNKEL (reference sequence). The CDR3 extends over 17 amino acids. J lost 5 bases, V lost 4 bases, and 9 bases had no gene match. CDR3 region: CASSLTMGLAGDNEQFF. For the CDR3, the DNA is TGTGCCAGCAGCCTCACAATGGGACTAGCGGGTGACAATGAGCAGTTCTTC.